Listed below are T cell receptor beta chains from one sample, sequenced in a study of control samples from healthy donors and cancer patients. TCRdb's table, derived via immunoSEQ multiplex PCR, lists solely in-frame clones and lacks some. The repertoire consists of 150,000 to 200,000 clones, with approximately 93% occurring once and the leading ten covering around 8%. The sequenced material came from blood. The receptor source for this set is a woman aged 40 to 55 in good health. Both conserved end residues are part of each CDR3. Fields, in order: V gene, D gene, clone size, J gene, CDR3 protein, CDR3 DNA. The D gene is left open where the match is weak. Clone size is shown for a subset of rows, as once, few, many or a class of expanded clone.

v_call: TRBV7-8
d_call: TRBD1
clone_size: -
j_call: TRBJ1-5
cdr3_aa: CASSVLGQRNQPQHF
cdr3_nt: TGTGCCAGCAGCGTTCTGGGACAGCGAAATCAGCCCCAGCATTTT

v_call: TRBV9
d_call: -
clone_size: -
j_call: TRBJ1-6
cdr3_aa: CASSVTGNSPLHF
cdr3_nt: TGTGCCAGCAGCGTAACCGGTAATTCACCCCTCCACTTT

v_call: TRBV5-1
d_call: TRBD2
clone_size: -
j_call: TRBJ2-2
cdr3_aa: CASSLEGLAGYTGELFF
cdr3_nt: TGCGCCAGCAGCTTGGAAGGGCTAGCGGGGTACACCGGGGAGCTGTTTTTT

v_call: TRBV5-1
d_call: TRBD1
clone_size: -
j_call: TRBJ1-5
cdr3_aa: CASSSDRGTDTQHF
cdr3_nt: TGCGCCAGCAGCTCGGACAGGGGCACAGATACGCAGCATTTT

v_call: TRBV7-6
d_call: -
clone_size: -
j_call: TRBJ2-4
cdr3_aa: CASSLVAGADIQYF
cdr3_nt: TGTGCCAGCAGCCTAGTGGCAGGGGCAGACATTCAGTACTTC

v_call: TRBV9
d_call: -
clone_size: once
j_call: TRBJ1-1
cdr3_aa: CASSVGLGRTEAFF
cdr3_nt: TGTGCCAGCAGCGTAGGGCTCGGGAGGACTGAAGCTTTCTTT

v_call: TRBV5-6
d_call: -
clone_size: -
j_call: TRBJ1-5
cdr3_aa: CASSLVAAAQPQHF
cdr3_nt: TGTGCCAGCAGCTTGGTGGCAGCCGCTCAGCCCCAGCATTTT

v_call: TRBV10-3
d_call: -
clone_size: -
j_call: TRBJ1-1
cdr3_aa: CAISLAGPTNTEAFF
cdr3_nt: TGTGCCATCAGTTTGGCGGGACCCACGAACACTGAAGCTTTCTTT

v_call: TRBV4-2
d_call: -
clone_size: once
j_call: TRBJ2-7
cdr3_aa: CASSQTRGAAYEQYF
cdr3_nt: TGTGCCAGCAGCCAAACACGGGGGGCCGCCTACGAGCAGTACTTC

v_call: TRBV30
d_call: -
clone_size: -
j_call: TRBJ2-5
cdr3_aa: CALGQKETQYF
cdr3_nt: TGTGCCTTAGGACAGAAAGAGACCCAGTACTTC

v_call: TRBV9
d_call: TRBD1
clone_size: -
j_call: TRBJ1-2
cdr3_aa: CASSVGTGGRYGYTF
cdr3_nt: TGTGCCAGCAGCGTAGGGACAGGGGGCCGGTACGGCTACACCTTC

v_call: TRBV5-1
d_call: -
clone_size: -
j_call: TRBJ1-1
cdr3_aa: CASKSSENTEAFF
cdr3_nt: TGCGCCAGCAAATCCTCAGAGAACACTGAAGCTTTCTTT

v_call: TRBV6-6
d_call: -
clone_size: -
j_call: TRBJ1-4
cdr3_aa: CASSPRMGRGSNEKLFF
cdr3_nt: TGTGCCAGCAGTCCACGGATGGGTAGGGGGTCTAATGAAAAACTGTTTTTT

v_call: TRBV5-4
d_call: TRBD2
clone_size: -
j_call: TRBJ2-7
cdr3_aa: CASSSPGLGTSEQYF
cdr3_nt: TGTGCCAGCAGCTCACCGGGACTAGGAACTAGCGAGCAGTACTTC

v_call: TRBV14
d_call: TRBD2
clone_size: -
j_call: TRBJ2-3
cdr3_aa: CASSQVGGGTDTQYF
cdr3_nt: TGTGCCAGCAGCCAAGTCGGCGGGGGGACAGATACGCAGTATTTT

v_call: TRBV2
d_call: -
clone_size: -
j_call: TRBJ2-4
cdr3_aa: CASSRQDAADFRLAKNIQYF
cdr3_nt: TGTGCCAGCAGTCGCCAGGATGCGGCGGACTTTCGTCTAGCCAAAAACATTCAGTACTTC

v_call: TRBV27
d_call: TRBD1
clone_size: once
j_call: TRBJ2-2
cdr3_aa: CASGTGRIGELFF
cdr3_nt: TGTGCCAGCGGGACAGGGAGGATCGGGGAGCTGTTTTTT

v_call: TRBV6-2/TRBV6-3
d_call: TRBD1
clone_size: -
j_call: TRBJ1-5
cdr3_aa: CASSFDRAQPQHF
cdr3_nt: TGTGCCAGCAGTTTCGACAGGGCTCAGCCCCAGCATTTT

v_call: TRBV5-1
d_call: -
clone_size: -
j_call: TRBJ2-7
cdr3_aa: CASSLDLRAEEQYF
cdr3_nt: TGCGCCAGCAGCTTGGATTTGAGGGCCGAAGAGCAGTACTTC

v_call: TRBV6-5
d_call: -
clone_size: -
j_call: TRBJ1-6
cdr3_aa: CASTMWLGIEFPLHF
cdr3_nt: TGTGCCAGCACTATGTGGTTAGGGATCGAATTCCCCCTCCACTTT

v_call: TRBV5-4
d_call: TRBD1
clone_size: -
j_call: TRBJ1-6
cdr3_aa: CASSRGTVYNSPLHF
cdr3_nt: TGTGCCAGCAGCCGGGGGACAGTTTATAATTCACCCCTCCACTTT

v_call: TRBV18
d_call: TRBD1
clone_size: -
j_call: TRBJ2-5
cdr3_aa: CASSPPSSGGLGKETQYF
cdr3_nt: TGTGCCAGCTCACCACCCAGCTCAGGGGGCTTAGGGAAAGAGACCCAGTACTTC

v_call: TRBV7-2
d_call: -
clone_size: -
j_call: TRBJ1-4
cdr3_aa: CASSLVKNEKLFF
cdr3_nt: TGTGCCAGCAGCTTAGTGAAAAATGAAAAACTGTTTTTT

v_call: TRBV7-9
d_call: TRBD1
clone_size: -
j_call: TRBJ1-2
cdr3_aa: CASSNDRGPLNYGYTF
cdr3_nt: TGTGCCAGCAGCAACGACAGGGGACCCCTCAACTATGGCTACACCTTC

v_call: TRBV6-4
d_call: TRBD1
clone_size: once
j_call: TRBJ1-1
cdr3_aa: CASSRQGGDTEAFF
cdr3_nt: TGTGCCAGCAGCCGACAGGGTGGGGACACTGAAGCTTTCTTT

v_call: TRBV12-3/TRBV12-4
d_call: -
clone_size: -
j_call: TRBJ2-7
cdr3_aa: CASSSTTKQYF
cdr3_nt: TGTGCCAGCAGTTCCACGACTAAGCAGTACTTC

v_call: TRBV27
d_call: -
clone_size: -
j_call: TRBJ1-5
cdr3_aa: CASSLDLKGQPQHF
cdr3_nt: TGTGCCAGCAGTCTGGACCTTAAGGGGCAGCCCCAGCATTTT

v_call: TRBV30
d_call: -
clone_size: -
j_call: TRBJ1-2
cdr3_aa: CAWSVQVRTPAGYTF
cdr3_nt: TGTGCCTGGAGTGTACAAGTAAGAACCCCGGCGGGCTACACCTTC

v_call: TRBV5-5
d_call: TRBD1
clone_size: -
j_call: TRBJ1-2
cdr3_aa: CASSLAGGVNYGYTF
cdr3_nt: TGTGCCAGCAGCTTGGCAGGGGGGGTTAACTATGGCTACACCTTC

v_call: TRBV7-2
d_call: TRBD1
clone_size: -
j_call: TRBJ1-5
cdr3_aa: CASSLSRGVNQPQHF
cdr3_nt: TGTGCCAGCAGCTTATCCAGGGGGGTCAATCAGCCCCAGCATTTT

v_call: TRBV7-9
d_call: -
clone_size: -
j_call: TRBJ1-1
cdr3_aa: CASSTALTAFF
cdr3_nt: TGTGCCAGCAGCACCGCCTTAACAGCTTTCTTT

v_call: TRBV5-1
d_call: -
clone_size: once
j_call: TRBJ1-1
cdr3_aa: CASSLVADRNTEAFF
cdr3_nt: TGCGCCAGCAGCTTGGTAGCAGACCGAAACACTGAAGCTTTCTTT